The rows below give T cell receptor beta chains drawn from one sample of a study of cytomegalovirus exposure and HLA in healthy donors. The data were produced by immunoSEQ multiplex PCR, yet TCRdb's version contains in-frame clones alone and is incomplete. The sample yields more than 90,000 clones, about 85% seen once. Sequences were obtained from PBMCs. The receptors shown here come from a man aged 18 to 35 in good health and CMV-seropositive. Both conserved end residues are part of each CDR3. Fields, in order: clone size, V gene, CDR3 protein. Not all rows give a size; the values are once, few, many and, for expanded clones, a class.

clone_size: NA
v_call: TRBV5-6
cdr3_aa: CASSSTRQGGLGNQPQHF

clone_size: NA
v_call: TRBV29-1
cdr3_aa: CSVQDRSGETQYF

clone_size: NA
v_call: TRBV5-1
cdr3_aa: CASSAETGQWNYGYTF

clone_size: NA
v_call: TRBV13
cdr3_aa: CASSLSRRDGNTGELFF

clone_size: NA
v_call: TRBV5-1
cdr3_aa: CASSLESGSSGNTIYF

clone_size: NA
v_call: TRBV4-1
cdr3_aa: CASSQVGGQGPSLFF

clone_size: few
v_call: TRBV2
cdr3_aa: CASSEEQGLTPLHF

clone_size: NA
v_call: TRBV10-3
cdr3_aa: CAISERGQGWIKGANEKLFF

clone_size: NA
v_call: TRBV6-1
cdr3_aa: CASKIGHIQETQYF

clone_size: NA
v_call: TRBV4-1
cdr3_aa: CASSQEGGFSYNEQFF

clone_size: NA
v_call: TRBV5-1
cdr3_aa: CASSLTTGTGGTGELFF

clone_size: NA
v_call: TRBV7-9
cdr3_aa: CASSPAGELFF

clone_size: NA
v_call: TRBV4-1
cdr3_aa: CASSLPPRGGPWSSYNEQFF

clone_size: NA
v_call: TRBV10-2
cdr3_aa: CASSTGVGGTDTQYF

clone_size: few
v_call: TRBV2
cdr3_aa: CASSVEGEGQPQHF

clone_size: few
v_call: TRBV6-6
cdr3_aa: CASRRQGNTEAFF

clone_size: NA
v_call: TRBV6-1
cdr3_aa: CASSDRGREQYF

clone_size: NA
v_call: TRBV7-8
cdr3_aa: CASSLGGIVTPLHF

clone_size: NA
v_call: TRBV29-1
cdr3_aa: CSVSRRTGSYEQYF

clone_size: NA
v_call: TRBV2
cdr3_aa: CASSILGRGGTDTQYF

clone_size: NA
v_call: TRBV7-9
cdr3_aa: CASSLTLQSSYEQYF

clone_size: NA
v_call: TRBV6-5
cdr3_aa: CASSLDRVNPQHF

clone_size: NA
v_call: TRBV7-2
cdr3_aa: CASSLQSGRQPQHF

clone_size: few
v_call: TRBV29-1
cdr3_aa: CSVPTQGPYGYTF

clone_size: NA
v_call: TRBV6-1
cdr3_aa: CASSVPGLLNTEAFF

clone_size: NA
v_call: TRBV2
cdr3_aa: CASSARVGGNQPQHF

clone_size: few
v_call: TRBV2
cdr3_aa: CASTNGGPNTGELFF

clone_size: NA
v_call: TRBV27
cdr3_aa: CASSFGGYSNQPQHF

clone_size: NA
v_call: TRBV6-1
cdr3_aa: CASRQVRDWNQPQHF

clone_size: NA
v_call: TRBV6-5
cdr3_aa: CASSYSTQSDGYTF

clone_size: NA
v_call: TRBV7-9
cdr3_aa: CASSPIRGHGYTF

clone_size: NA
v_call: TRBV7-9
cdr3_aa: CASSFLPQETQYF

clone_size: few
v_call: TRBV11-3
cdr3_aa: CASSLRGGQETQYF

clone_size: NA
v_call: TRBV18
cdr3_aa: CASSRIAGPRDGYTF

clone_size: NA
v_call: TRBV10-3
cdr3_aa: CATRQGRETQYF

clone_size: NA
v_call: TRBV18
cdr3_aa: CASGTPGKANYGYTF

clone_size: NA
v_call: TRBV6-6
cdr3_aa: CASSYRRTVTEAFF

clone_size: NA
v_call: TRBV19
cdr3_aa: CASSSSGIYNEQFF

clone_size: NA
v_call: TRBV6-5
cdr3_aa: CASWTGDQPQHF

clone_size: NA
v_call: TRBV4-1
cdr3_aa: CASSPERTDPTNEQFF

clone_size: NA
v_call: TRBV15
cdr3_aa: CATSRVGTGSEQYF

clone_size: once
v_call: TRBV6-6
cdr3_aa: CASSRDRNTGELFF

clone_size: NA
v_call: TRBV5-4
cdr3_aa: CASSTAGSVTQYF

clone_size: once
v_call: TRBV5-6
cdr3_aa: CASSLSGGADEQFF

clone_size: NA
v_call: TRBV5-6
cdr3_aa: CASSFRGQGANTGELFF

clone_size: NA
v_call: TRBV27
cdr3_aa: CASRSRGGPVNEQYF

clone_size: NA
v_call: TRBV6-1
cdr3_aa: CASKITGFTEAFF

clone_size: NA
v_call: TRBV2
cdr3_aa: CASSPNDDFAYGNTIYF

clone_size: NA
v_call: TRBV7-2
cdr3_aa: CTSSLNGQGQPQHF

clone_size: NA
v_call: TRBV19
cdr3_aa: CASGRSGAWGNEQFF

clone_size: NA
v_call: TRBV19
cdr3_aa: CASSIGTDNSPLHF

clone_size: NA
v_call: TRBV7-9
cdr3_aa: CARGKDRTRFYEQYF